The T cell receptor (beta chain) under discussion was sequenced for a study of T cell responses to AZD1222 COVID-19 vaccine. About this clone: No antigen is known for it.

Study conclusions and caveats: Unmutated regions of variants are reportedly targeted by nearly half of spike-specific TCRs.

Per germline, CDR1 MNHEY and CDR2 SVGAGI. The CDR3 spans 16 residues. V was cut by 3 bases and J by 0 bases, with 15 bases left in between. Clones were sequenced by immunoSEQ multiplex PCR, and TCRdb holds only the in-frame ones, with some missing. This sample's table reports some 150,000 clones. The gene calls are TRBV6-5 and TRBJ2-7, with D possibly being TRBD2 (6 bases). Sequencing used peripheral blood. The clonotype comes from an adult in good health. The CDR3 DNA is TGTGCCAGCAGTTATGTCCCGGGGGATCTCTCCTACGAGCAGTACTTC. Amino acids: CASSYVPGDLSYEQYF.